Shown below are 5 T cell receptor beta chains from a single sample sequenced in a study of T cells in localized non-small cell lung cancer (dated by TCRdb to the early 2020s). The library was produced with the immunoSEQ multiplex PCR assay. TCRdb re-hosts the immuneACCESS table, in-frame sequences only. Its copies lack some clones; in the studies checked, an unresolved V gene accounts for under half of them, and the cause for the rest is not known. Across this sample there are roughly 27,000 clones, with 92% seen only once. The ten biggest clones cover 4% to 4.5% of the sample. Sequenced here: peripheral blood mononuclear cells, sampled before any cancer treatment. The receptors originated from a woman aged 40-70 years with stage III lung adenocarcinoma.

The chain links TRBV15 to TRBJ2-7; TRBD2 aligns across 7 bases. After removal of 1 base from V and 4 bases from J, the junction contained 4 bases not matched to a gene. The length of the CDR3 is 14 residues. Germline loops: CDR1 LNHNV, CDR2 YYDKDF (reference sequence). Here the CDR3 reads CATSRGGGVYEQYF. The CDR3 bases are TGTGCCACCAGCAGAGGGGGGGGTGTTTACGAGCAGTACTTC.

This clone showed up just a few times. The J gene is TRBJ1-1, the V gene TRBV30, with D possibly matching TRBD1 (5 bases). Germline V gene sequence: CDR1 GTSNPN, CDR2 SVGIG (reference sequence). The V end lost 2 bases, the J end lost 7 bases, and 11 bases lay between the germline ends. The CDR3 totals 12 residues. This chain's CDR3 is CAWSFRQLEAFF. DNA of the CDR3: TGTGCCTGGAGTTTTAGACAGCTTGAAGCTTTCTTT.

The CDR3 DNA reads as TGTGCCAGCAGTCCAGGGACAGTCAATACCTACGAGCAGTACTTC. Translation gives CASSPGTVNTYEQYF. The chain is built from TRBV28 and TRBJ2-7; 7 bases align to TRBD1. Losses at the gene ends were 5 bases for V and 2 bases for J; bases not matched to a gene: 9. Germline assignment: CDR1 MDHEN and CDR2 SYDVKM. This CDR3 contains 15 residues.

The chain employs TRBV11-2 and TRBJ2-7; 7 bases are a match to TRBD1. The CDR3 contains 13 residues. Germline V gene lookup returns CDR1 SGHAT and CDR2 FQNNGV. With V trimmed by 5 bases and J by 2 bases, 3 bases remained unmatched. CDR3 protein: CASSRDRAYEQYF. In nucleotides, the CDR3 is TGTGCCAGCAGCCGGGACAGAGCCTACGAGCAGTACTTC.

This clone was seen a handful of times. The chain is built from TRBV27 and TRBJ1-6, with TRBD1 matching 7 bases. The trim removed 5 bases at V and 7 bases at J, leaving 5 bases unmatched. The germline V gene encodes CDR1 MNHEY and CDR2 SMNVEV (reference sequence). This CDR3 contains 14 residues. CDR3 in DNA: TGTGCCAGCAGTGTACAGGGGTCGAATTCACCCCTCCACTTT. This gives the protein CASSVQGSNSPLHF.